This passage covers 17 T cell receptor beta chains from one sample sequenced in a study of CD8 T cells in ankylosing spondylitis. General observations from the study: Apparently characteristic of ankylosing spondylitis blood was a TCR beta motif (eight highly homologous variants).

No antigen has been identified for these receptors. TCRdb independently ran MiXCR on the 5' RACE reads; one entry per CDR3 protein. The sample records roughly 670,000 distinct CDR3 sequences, 19% being singletons. The sample comprised blood, either unsorted or a sorted T cell fraction (not recorded which). These receptor sequences come from a male donor with ankylosing spondylitis.

This clonotype has a count of ten or more. J is TRBJ2-2 and V is TRBV7-2; D is ambiguous. The CDR3 sequence is 15 residues long. V shed 7 bases and J shed 2 bases, with 14 bases lying between them. CDR1 is SGHTA, CDR2 FQGNSA, per germline. Here the CDR3 reads CASKRTDGNTGELFF. CDR3 nucleotide sequence: TGTGCCAGCAAGAGGACGGACGGAAACACCGGGGAGCTGTTTTTT.

V gene TRBV2 combines with J gene TRBJ2-7, with D perhaps TRBD2 (6 bases). Germline CDR1 is SNHLY and CDR2 is FYNNEI. The CDR3 runs to 13 residues. Deletions cut 2 bases from V and 6 bases from J, with 11 bases between. This CDR3 is CASSEWGGVEQYF. The CDR3 bases are TGTGCCAGCAGTGAATGGGGCGGGGTCGAGCAGTACTTC.

This clonotype has just a few counts. This chain uses TRBV28 with TRBJ2-2; D is undetermined. The CDR3 is 15 amino acids. Trimming removed 2 bases from V and 0 bases from J, with 7 bases in between. Germline CDR1 MDHEN, CDR2 SYDVKM. The CDR3 nucleotides are TGTGCCAGCAGTTTAGCAGTACCGAACACCGGGGAGCTGTTTTTT. This codes for CASSLAVPNTGELFF.

This clonotype has a count of ten or more. The chain employs TRBV29-1 and TRBJ1-2; D unresolved. The V end was cut by 2 bases, the J end by 5 bases, with 6 bases between. Germline CDR1 SQVTM, CDR2 ANQGSEA. This CDR3 has 11 residues. As DNA, the CDR3 is TGCAGCGTTGAATCTGGTTATGGCTACACCTTC. Amino acids: CSVESGYGYTF. Full variable domain (missing parts from reference TRBV29-1 and TRBJ1-2): SAVISQKPSRDICQRGTSLTIQCQVDSQVTMMFWYRQQPGQSLTLIATANQGSEATYESGFVIDKFPISRPNLTFSTLTVSNMSPEDSSIYLCSVESGYGYTFGSGTRLTVV.

The chain uses TRBV29-1 and TRBJ1-2, with D hard to call. V was clipped by 2 bases and J by 4 bases, with 17 bases between them. The CDR3 is 15 residues long. Germline V gene sequence: CDR1 SQVTM, CDR2 ANQGSEA. This chain's CDR3 is CSVEFPGDGVYGYTF. The CDR3 DNA reads TGCAGCGTTGAATTCCCCGGGGATGGGGTCTATGGCTACACCTTC.

The chain couples TRBV19 to TRBJ2-4, with 7 bases fitting TRBD1. The ends lost 8 bases at V and 5 bases at J; junction bases unmatched: 15. CDR1 is LNHDA and CDR2 is SQIVND in the germline V gene (reference sequence). The CDR3 runs 16 residues. The CDR3 coding sequence is TGTGCCAGTGGGCCACAGGGGCCGAACTCACAAAACATTCAGTACTTC. Translating it yields CASGPQGPNSQNIQYF.

The V gene is TRBV28, the J gene TRBJ2-7; the D call may be TRBD1 or TRBD2 (5 bases each). This CDR3 is built from 13 residues. Germline values: CDR1 MDHEN, CDR2 SYDVKM. V was cut by 3 bases and J by 7 bases, with 13 bases left in between. CDR3 nucleotides: TGTGCCAGCAGTTTGAAGAGGGGCTGGGAGCAGTACTTC. It codes for CASSLKRGWEQYF.

This clonotype was counted only a few times. This chain uses TRBV6-5 with TRBJ2-7; the D gene could be TRBD1 or TRBD2 (5 bases each). Germline CDR1 reads MNHEY; CDR2 reads SVGAGI. The V and J ends lost 4 bases and 6 bases respectively, with 16 bases between them. CDR3 size: 14 residues. The CDR3: CASSSRNAGTEQYF. CDR3 in DNA: TGTGCCAGCAGTTCCCGAAACGCAGGGACCGAGCAGTACTTC.

This clonotype has just a few counts. V is TRBV20-1 and J is TRBJ1-5; D is unresolved. This CDR3 spans 15 amino acids. Germline assignment: CDR1 DFQATT and CDR2 SNEGSKA (reference sequence). Trimming removed 5 bases at V and 2 bases at J, with 16 bases between. The CDR3 here is CSASFSGRGNQPQHF. CDR3 in DNA: TGCAGTGCTTCCTTTTCGGGTCGGGGCAATCAGCCCCAGCATTTT.

In its sample, this clonotype was seen many times. This chain's CDR3 is CASSLVGSRNTEAFF. In DNA, the CDR3 is TGCGCCAGCAGCTTGGTGGGCAGTCGTAACACTGAAGCTTTCTTT. The chain carries TRBV5-1 and TRBJ1-1; D remains ambiguous. The V end lost 0 bases, the J end lost 2 bases, and 11 bases lay between the germline ends. The CDR3 length is 15 residues. CDR1 is SGHRS and CDR2 is YFSETQ in the germline V gene.

The rearrangement links TRBV9 to TRBJ1-5, with D perhaps matching TRBD1 (5 bases). This CDR3 is 15 amino acids long. Germline V gene sequence: CDR1 SGDLS, CDR2 YYNGEE. V lost 4 bases, J lost 4 bases, and 15 bases lay in between. As DNA, the CDR3 is TGTGCCAGCAGCCGGGATACAGGAGAGAATCAGCCCCAGCATTTT. It specifies CASSRDTGENQPQHF.

This clonotype was detected a few times. The chain couples TRBV11-1 to TRBJ1-4, with D tentatively TRBD1 (5 bases). CDR1 SGHAT and CDR2 FQDESV come from the germline V gene (reference sequence). CDR3 length equals 19 residues. V was trimmed by 4 bases and J by 0 bases, leaving 21 bases between them. The CDR3, as DNA: TGTGCCAGCAGCTACCCCCGGCCAGGGCGGTCGGCAACTAATGAAAAACTGTTTTTT. As protein: CASSYPRPGRSATNEKLFF.

The J gene is TRBJ1-2, the V gene TRBV7-9; a possible D gene is TRBD1 (6 bases). V gave up 0 bases and J gave up 2 bases, with 7 bases separating them. From germline, CDR1 is SEHNR and CDR2 FQNEAQ (reference sequence). The CDR3 runs 14 residues. The CDR3 protein is CASSLADRNYGYTF. CDR3 sequence (DNA): TGTGCCAGCAGCTTAGCGGACAGAAACTATGGCTACACCTTC.

The sample holds a few counts of this clonotype. This chain uses TRBV19 with TRBJ2-7; D might be TRBD2 (6 bases). CDR3 length: 13 residues. Germline V CDR1 and CDR2: LNHDA, SQIVND (reference sequence). Trimming shortened V by 3 bases and J by 2 bases, and 8 bases separated the two germline ends. This CDR3 is CASSIGGTYEQYF. Written as DNA, the CDR3 is TGTGCCAGTAGTATTGGGGGGACCTACGAGCAGTACTTC.

The chain carries TRBV6-4 and TRBJ2-2; either TRBD1 or TRBD2 may fit D (5 bases each). This CDR3 is 15 amino acids long. Trimming cost V 5 bases and J 1 base, with 11 bases left between them. Germline CDR1 is MRHNA and CDR2 is SNTAGT. CDR3: CASSPGTENTGELFF. CDR3 sequence (DNA): TGTGCCAGCAGTCCCGGGACGGAGAACACCGGGGAGCTGTTTTTT.

This rearrangement joins TRBV4-1 to TRBJ2-7; D is unresolved. In germline, CDR1 is MGHRA, CDR2 YSYEKL. V lost 0 bases and J lost 1, with 7 bases in between. The CDR3 is 14 residues long. CDR3 nucleotides: TGCGCCAGCAGCCAAGAAGAATTATCCTACGAGCAGTACTTC. Translation: CASSQEELSYEQYF.

CDR3 loop: CASSSGTGAISDTEAFF. Written as DNA, the CDR3 is TGTGCCAGCAGCTCGGGGACAGGGGCCATTTCTGACACTGAAGCTTTCTTT. V is TRBV11-2 and J is TRBJ1-1, with 10 positions matching TRBD1. Trimming removed 4 bases from V and 3 bases from J; junction bases left unmatched: 11. The CDR3 spans 17 residues. Per the germline V gene, CDR1 is SGHAT and CDR2 is FQNNGV.